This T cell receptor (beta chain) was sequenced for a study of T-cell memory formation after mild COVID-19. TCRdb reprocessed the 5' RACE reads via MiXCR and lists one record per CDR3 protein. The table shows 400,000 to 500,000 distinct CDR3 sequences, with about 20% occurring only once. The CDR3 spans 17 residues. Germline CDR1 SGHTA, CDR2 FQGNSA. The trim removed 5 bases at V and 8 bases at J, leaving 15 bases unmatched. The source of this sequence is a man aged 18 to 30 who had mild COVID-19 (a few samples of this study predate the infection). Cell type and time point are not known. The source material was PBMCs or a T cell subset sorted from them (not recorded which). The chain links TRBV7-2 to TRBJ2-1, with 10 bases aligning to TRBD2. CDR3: CASSPPPPSGGAYEQFF. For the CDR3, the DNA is TGTGCCAGCAGCCCGCCCCCCCCCAGCGGGGGGGCCTATGAGCAGTTCTTC.